The subject of this entry is one T cell receptor beta chain. The data were obtained in a study of blood T cells in healthy people across ages. Researchers report isolating at least 7 million PBMCs per sample. A second about 7 to 12 cycle PCR used barcoded and J-beta primers. TCRdb itself ran the 5' RACE reads through MiXCR, one entry per CDR3 protein. The sample contains fewer than 2,000,000 distinct CDR3 sequences, approximately 39% of which appear only once. The sequenced sample consisted of blood. The receptor was isolated from a human donor in good health.

This CDR3 is CASSLSWGSEKLFF. The CDR3 DNA reads as TGTGCCAGCAGCTTAAGTTGGGGTAGTGAAAAACTGTTTTTT. The chain employs TRBV7-2 and TRBJ1-4; no firm D call. CDR1 and CDR2 (germline): SGHTA, FQGNSA. The CDR3 covers 14 residues. Trimming shortened V by 2 bases and J by 7 bases, and 11 bases separated the two germline ends.